This T cell receptor (beta chain) was obtained from a study of blood T cell repertoires in COVID-19. Overall study: Some COVID-19 samples were acute and others convalescent; all came from the United States, Italy and Spain.

Sequenced by immunoSEQ multiplex PCR; TCRdb stores in-frame clones only, minus some. Of around 63,000 clones detected, 75% to 90% appear once; the ten largest clones hold 1% to 1.5%. This CDR3 contains 15 residues. The germline CDR1 and CDR2 sequences are LNHDA and SQIVND (reference sequence). With 5 bases clipped from V and 7 bases from J, the junction kept 8 bases outside the gene matches. This receptor was obtained from a woman older than 75 with acute or convalescent COVID-19. Specimen: peripheral blood. This chain links TRBV19 with TRBJ2-1, with 10 bases identical to TRBD2. CDR3 DNA sequence: TGTGCCAGTAGTCCGATAGCGGGAGGTACGAATGAGCAGTTCTTC. Translated: CASSPIAGGTNEQFF.